Listed below are T cell receptor beta chains from one sample, sequenced in a study of blood T cell repertoires in COVID-19. Libraries were prepared by immunoSEQ multiplex PCR; TCRdb keeps only in-frame clonotypes and omits some of them. The table lists around 150,000 clones, roughly 90% of them singletons. Sequenced sample: peripheral blood. These receptors originate from an older woman with active or convalescent COVID-19. Both conserved end residues are trimmed from each CDR3. The D gene is left open where the match is weak.

d_call	v_call	j_call	cdr3_aa
-	TRBV6-5	TRBJ1-6	ASSYSQGLNSPLH
TRBD1	TRBV7-7	TRBJ1-6	ASSLARGQVYNSPLH
-	TRBV5-6	TRBJ1-2	ASSSFGGSGYT
TRBD2	TRBV10-3	TRBJ2-1	AITGTSGPDNEQF
-	TRBV5-1	TRBJ2-5	ASSLGGFWQETQY
-	TRBV5-1	TRBJ2-1	ASSLSGSYNEQF
TRBD1	TRBV7-8	TRBJ1-1	ASSLAGTGIRNTEAF
TRBD2	TRBV18	TRBJ2-3	ASSQRPQRGGQDTQY
-	TRBV18	TRBJ1-6	ASSPPGGDNSPLH
TRBD1	TRBV5-4	TRBJ1-1	ASSFPGTVLNTEAF
-	TRBV6-6	TRBJ1-5	ASSYSGHQPQH
-	TRBV5-1	TRBJ2-5	ASGTGSQKETQY
TRBD1	TRBV9	TRBJ2-7	ASSPFGQVYEQY
-	TRBV2	TRBJ2-7	ASSEEADWGPRQY
-	TRBV5-4	TRBJ2-3	ASSPGGFLAQY
TRBD2	TRBV7-6	TRBJ2-1	ASSQFLGTSGNEQF
-	TRBV12-3/TRBV12-4	TRBJ1-6	ASSTQNSPLH
-	TRBV14	TRBJ1-1	ASSQQSNTEAF
TRBD1	TRBV30	TRBJ1-2	AWIPRTGAIA
-	TRBV7-2	TRBJ1-1	ASSLPGGTEAF
-	TRBV9	TRBJ2-5	ASSVSDMGAQETQY
TRBD1	TRBV10-3	TRBJ1-1	AISDGQGFTEAF
-	TRBV6-5	TRBJ2-3	ASYGTSLNTQY
TRBD2	TRBV7-2	TRBJ2-4	ASSPGGATKNIQY
-	TRBV30	TRBJ2-7	AWSEGVEQY
TRBD1	TRBV27	TRBJ2-4	ASSLSASTGGDTLAKNIQY
-	TRBV14	TRBJ2-5	ASSLPGGETQY
-	TRBV18	TRBJ1-6	ASSQGTGEDSPLH
-	TRBV7-8	TRBJ1-1	ASSPSLGGASEAF
TRBD2	TRBV4-1	TRBJ2-3	ASSQDRGTSGGVSTDTQY
TRBD1	TRBV4-3	TRBJ1-5	ASSQGGTGKQPQH
-	TRBV7-9	TRBJ1-6	ASSQQGWNSPLH
-	TRBV5-4	TRBJ2-7	ASSRGQFGGEQY
TRBD1	TRBV19	TRBJ1-6	ASSIGQGATNSPLH
TRBD1	TRBV6-1	TRBJ1-3	ASSDVTGGGNTIY
TRBD1	TRBV29-1	TRBJ1-1	SVVGFRDRENTEAF
-	TRBV4-3	TRBJ2-3	ASSRETGTGQGTQY
TRBD1	TRBV18	TRBJ2-5	ASSPPLLITGGAREETQY
-	TRBV12-3/TRBV12-4	TRBJ1-2	ASSPGQYGYT
TRBD1	TRBV6-5	TRBJ2-5	ASTPRGTQKETQY
TRBD1	TRBV19	TRBJ1-5	ASRHKGANQPQH
-	TRBV6-2/TRBV6-3	TRBJ2-6	ASSYLAAGANVLT
-	TRBV5-8	TRBJ1-5	ASSKDTYSNQPQH
-	TRBV10-3	TRBJ2-1	AGGAGDNEQF
TRBD1	TRBV5-1	TRBJ1-2	ASSLTPGQLYGYT
TRBD1	TRBV7-2	TRBJ2-5	ASSYTGTGGPETQY
-	TRBV6-2/TRBV6-3	TRBJ2-7	ASSPLGYEQY
TRBD1	TRBV23-1	TRBJ2-2	ASSRRGVGTGGTANTGELF
-	TRBV2	TRBJ1-1	ASTGQGNTEAF
-	TRBV15	TRBJ1-2	ATSRDLQGRSGYT
-	TRBV19	TRBJ2-3	ASSKRQGSFTDTQY
-	TRBV5-1	TRBJ2-1	ASSLAGLGDEQF
-	TRBV29-1	TRBJ1-2	SVLAGGYT
-	TRBV14	TRBJ1-6	ASSQDDLARSPLH
TRBD1	TRBV9	TRBJ1-1	ASSVSPTGDTEAF
-	TRBV7-2	TRBJ2-3	ASSDGTPVDTQY
-	TRBV11-2	TRBJ2-3	ASSLERTDTQY
-	TRBV4-3	TRBJ1-5	ASSQDRGYQPQH
TRBD1	TRBV19	TRBJ2-7	ASSLGTGVYEQY